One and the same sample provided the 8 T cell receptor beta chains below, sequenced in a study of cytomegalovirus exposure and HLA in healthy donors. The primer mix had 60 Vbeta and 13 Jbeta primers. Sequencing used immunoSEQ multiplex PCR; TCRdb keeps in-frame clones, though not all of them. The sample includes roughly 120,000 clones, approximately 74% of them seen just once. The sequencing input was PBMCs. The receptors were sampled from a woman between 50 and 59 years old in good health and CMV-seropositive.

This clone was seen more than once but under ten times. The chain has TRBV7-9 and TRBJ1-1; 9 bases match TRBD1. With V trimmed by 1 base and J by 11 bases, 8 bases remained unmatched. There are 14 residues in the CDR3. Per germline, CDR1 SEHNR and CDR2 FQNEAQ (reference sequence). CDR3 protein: CASSLVGRQGGAFF. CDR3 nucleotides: TGTGCCAGCAGCTTAGTAGGGAGACAGGGGGGTGCTTTCTTT.

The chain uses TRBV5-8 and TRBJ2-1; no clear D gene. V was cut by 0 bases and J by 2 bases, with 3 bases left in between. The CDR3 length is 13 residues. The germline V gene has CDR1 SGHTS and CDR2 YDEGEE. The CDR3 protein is CASSLGAYNEQFF. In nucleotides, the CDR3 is TGTGCCAGCAGCTTGGGCGCCTACAATGAGCAGTTCTTC.

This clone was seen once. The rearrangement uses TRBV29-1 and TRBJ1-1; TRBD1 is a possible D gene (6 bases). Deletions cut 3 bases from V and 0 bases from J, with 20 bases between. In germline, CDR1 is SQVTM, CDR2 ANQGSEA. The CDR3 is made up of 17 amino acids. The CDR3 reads CSVEVRGAGTLNTEAFF. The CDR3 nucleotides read TGCAGCGTTGAGGTACGGGGGGCAGGGACATTGAACACTGAAGCTTTCTTT.

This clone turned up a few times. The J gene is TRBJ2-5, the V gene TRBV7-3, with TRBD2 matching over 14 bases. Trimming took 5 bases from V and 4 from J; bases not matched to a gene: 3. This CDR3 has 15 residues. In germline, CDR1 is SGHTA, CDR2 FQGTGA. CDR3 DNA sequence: TGTGCCAGCAGCCCAGGGACTAGCGGGAGAGAGACCCAGTACTTC. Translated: CASSPGTSGRETQYF.

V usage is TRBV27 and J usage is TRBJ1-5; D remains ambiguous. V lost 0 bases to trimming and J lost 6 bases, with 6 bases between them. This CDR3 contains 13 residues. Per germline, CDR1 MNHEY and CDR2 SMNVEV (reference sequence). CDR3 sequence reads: CASSLSEGQPQHF. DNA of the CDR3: TGTGCCAGCAGTTTATCGGAGGGTCAGCCCCAGCATTTT.

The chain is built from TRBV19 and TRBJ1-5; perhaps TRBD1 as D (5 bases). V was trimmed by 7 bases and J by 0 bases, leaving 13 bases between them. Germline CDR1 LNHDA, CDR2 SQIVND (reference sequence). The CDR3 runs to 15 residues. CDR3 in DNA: TGTGCCAGTACTTGGGGGGACGATAGCAATCAGCCCCAGCATTTT. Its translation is CASTWGDDSNQPQHF.

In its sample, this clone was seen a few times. The CDR3 nucleotides read TGTGCCAGCAGTTTAGGGGGCCCCTATGGCTACACCTTC. Translated, it gives CASSLGGPYGYTF. The V and J genes are TRBV28 and TRBJ1-2; the D gene is possibly TRBD1 (6 bases). Germline-derived CDR1 and CDR2 are MDHEN and SYDVKM. This CDR3 has 13 residues. Trimming took off 2 bases at V and 4 bases at J, with 8 bases between the two ends.

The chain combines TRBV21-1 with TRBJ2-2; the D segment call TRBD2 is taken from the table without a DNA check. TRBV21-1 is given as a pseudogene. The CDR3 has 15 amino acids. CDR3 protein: CASSKLGRGSGELFF. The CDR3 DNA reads TGTGCCAGCAGCAAACTTGGGAGGGGGTCGGGGGAGCTGTTTTTT.